This T cell receptor (beta chain) was identified during a study of PD-L1 blockade in urothelial cancer. Turning to the study itself: Most patients, about nine tenths of the roughly 29, were males with bladder-origin cancer. The number of prior chemotherapy regimens per patient was 0 to 3.

Clones were read by immunoSEQ multiplex PCR, and TCRdb kept only the in-frame ones, dropping some. This table has around 60,000 clones, around 81% appearing once. V trimming: 2 bases; J trimming: 2 bases; junction bases outside the gene matches: 3. CDR3 length: 15 amino acids. Germline assignment: CDR1 GTSNPN and CDR2 SVGIG (reference sequence). Time point described: pretreatment peripheral blood. Samples spanned pretreatment and treatment, with 1 to 8 time points per patient. This clonotype originated in a man aged 65 to 79 with urothelial cancer. The V call is TRBV30, the J call TRBJ2-6, with 7 bases identical to TRBD1. Source: PBMCs, taken around atezolizumab (anti-PD-L1) treatment. The DNA for the CDR3 is TGTGCCTGGAGTCAAGACAGGGCTGGGGCCAACGTCCTGACTTTC. Protein product: CAWSQDRAGANVLTF.